This T cell receptor (beta chain) was obtained from a study of PD-L1 blockade in urothelial cancer (dated by TCRdb to about 2017). At the level of the whole study: Every patient began therapy around 2014 and was given atezolizumab 1,200 mg intravenously every 3 weeks. Blood samples were analyzed 3 weeks after the start of treatment (second dose) and 6 weeks after the start of treatment. Pretreatment tumor samples and matched peripheral blood, collected serially before and after atezolizumab treatment, underwent TCR sequencing. Durable clinical benefit meant progression-free survival longer than 6 months, and TCR features were also tested against progression-free and overall survival. Several patients achieved durable clinical benefit and approximately 20 did not. Blood samples yielded a median of around 150,000 T cells and tens of thousands of unique TCRs, with median clonality 0.080. About nine tenths of the roughly 29 patients were males with bladder-origin urothelial cancer, and about 60% of the 29 reported a prior smoking history. Whole exome sequencing and RNA sequencing of pretreatment tumors were performed alongside TCR sequencing in the same patients. The study, an exploratory multi-omic analysis, examined somatic, immune and clinical correlates of response to PD-L1 blockade with atezolizumab in urothelial cancer. Pretreatment blood TCR-seq was available for fewer than 30 patients, at least one posttreatment blood collection was obtained for 25 or so patients, and tumor TCR-seq was available for 25 or so patients. Patients had an ECOG performance status of 0 or 1 and had received between 0 and 3 prior chemotherapy regimens. On the study overall, not on this receptor specifically: At 3 weeks after the start of treatment, tumor-associated TCR clones in peripheral blood had expanded more in patients with durable benefit (n of about 20, p = 0.022). Improved progression-free and overall survival was found to be associated with pretreatment peripheral blood TCR clonality below the median. Because the sample size was small (n of about 29) and many exploratory analyses were performed, the results are intended to be hypothesis-generating.

The time point label on this specimen signifies: pretreatment peripheral blood. A total of under 30 patients with locally advanced or metastatic urothelial carcinoma, treated at Memorial Sloan Kettering on a trial protocol, made up the cohort. Peripheral blood mononuclear cells were collected pretreatment and during treatment, with between 1 and 8 total time points per patient. The Qiagen DNeasy Blood extraction kit was used to purify genomic DNA from total PBMCs and tumor samples. PBMCs were collected pretreatment and during treatment and were isolated and stored as previously described. Of note for this clone: Its target antigen remains unknown. One end of the junction does not line up with germline, which may come from a read error.

The CDR3 covers 13 residues, taking in both the cysteine and the phenylalanine. Here the CDR3 DNA is all that survives: 39 bases in frame from base 1. The germline V gene encodes CDR1 SSHAT and CDR2 FNYEAQ (reference sequence). To estimate absolute template abundance from read counts, synthetic TCR analog templates were spiked into each PCR. The immunoSEQ assay used bias-controlled V and J gene primers to amplify TCRbeta CDR3 regions from genomic DNA. Sequencing of rearranged TCRbeta segments was done at approximately 20X coverage. Under the source paper's analysis protocol: Clustering was used to correct sequencing errors, and CDR3s were annotated against IMGT so that V, D and J genes could be assigned. Only productive TCRbeta rearrangements were used in downstream analyses, excluding out-of-frame or stop-codon sequences. To compute clonality, Shannon entropy was normalized by the log of the number of unique productive sequences and then subtracted from one. Fisher's exact test with Benjamini-Hochberg correction, at a threshold of adjusted p below 0.01, was used to find clones that differed between time points or between blood and tumor. TCRdb carries this immuneACCESS record with in-frame sequences only. Its versions omit some clonotypes, under half of them owing to an unresolved V gene in the studies checked, with the rest unexplained. V and J calls and clone size are those listed in that table; D and trimming were worked out from the DNA. A total of approximately 47,000 clones appear in this sample, around 86% of them only once. In total, the top ten clones hold approximately 1.9% of the sample.

The input for sequencing was PBMCs, taken around atezolizumab (anti-PD-L1) treatment. This receptor was obtained from a man aged 45-60 years with urothelial cancer. Recombination linked TRBV7-7 to TRBJ2-1, and TRBD2 may be the D gene, going by 7 matching bases. The DNA sequence is TGTGCTAGCAGCCCTGGGGGGGGCGATGAGCAGTTCTTC. The translation is CASSPGGGDEQFF.